This T cell receptor beta chain was sequenced for a study of OX40 agonist ivuxolimab in advanced cancers. Broader study findings: At doses 0.1 to 3.0 mg/kg, CD4+ and CD8+ clones expanded. Average numbers of expanded clones were greater in CD8+ T cells than in CD4+. The expanded peripheral T cells' antigen specificity was not determined.

Remarks on this clone: The antigen is undetermined.

The CDR3 sequence is 14 residues long. The germline gives CDR1 SEHNR, CDR2 FQNEAQ (reference sequence). Trimming at V came to 4 bases and at J to 5 bases, leaving 4 bases not matched to a gene. Clones were sequenced by immunoSEQ multiplex PCR, and TCRdb holds only the in-frame ones, with some missing. The data contain about 58,000 clones, roughly 87% of them singletons. This material consisted of CD4+ or CD8+ T cells sorted from blood, taken in a trial of the OX40 agonist ivuxolimab. This clonotype originated in an adult with an advanced solid tumor such as melanoma, head and neck, liver or kidney cancer. The chain uses TRBV7-9 and TRBJ2-7, with TRBD1 matching over 11 bases. Here the CDR3 reads CASSYPGQGDEQYF. CDR3 nucleotides: TGTGCCAGCAGCTACCCGGGACAGGGGGACGAGCAGTACTTC.